The clone carrying this T cell receptor (beta chain) was observed a few times. As yet, its antigen is unknown. This CDR3 is built from 12 residues. Between the trimmed V and J ends, which lost 6 bases and 5 bases, there was a span of 10 bases. Germline V CDR1 and CDR2: DFQATT, SNEGSKA (reference sequence). The data are from a study of response to subunit inactivated influenza vaccine. Study-wide points: New T cells are recruited in small numbers by each seasonal influenza vaccination, according to the authors' suggestion.

Using its own MiXCR run on the RT-PCR reads, TCRdb lists one record per CDR3 protein. The data hold 610,000 or so distinct CDR3 sequences, with around 15% observed a single time. Sequencing used PBMCs from blood, obtained 11 to 12 days after vaccination. This rearrangement joins TRBV20-1 to TRBJ1-4, with D unclear. This TCR was recovered from a man in his fifties or sixties who received an inactivated influenza vaccine. In DNA form, the CDR3 reads TGCAGTGCCCGGCGGTCGAATGAAAAACTGTTTTTT. Amino acid sequence: CSARRSNEKLFF.